These T cell receptor beta chains were read from a single sample in a study of T cell responses to AZD1222 COVID-19 vaccine. Repertoires were generated with immunoSEQ multiplex PCR, while TCRdb's copy carries only in-frame clones and drops some. Of around 100,000 clones listed, approximately 86% are singletons. The sample in question was peripheral blood, obtained on day 0 of AZD1222 vaccination. All receptors derive from an adult in good health. The CDR3 runs from the conserved cysteine through the conserved F or W. A D gene is named only where the DNA matches it firmly. Size tells how often a clone was seen (once, few, many) or the class of an expanded clone, and some rows leave it out.

j_gene	abundance	d_gene	len	v_gene	CDR3nt	CDR3aa
TRBJ1-1	-	TRBD1	15	TRBV3-1/TRBV3-2	TGTGCCAGCAGCCAATACAGGGGAAAAAACACTGAAGCTTTCTTT	CASSQYRGKNTEAFF
TRBJ2-7	-	-	13	TRBV19	TGTGCCAGTAGTCTACAGGGAACCTACGAGCAGTACTTC	CASSLQGTYEQYF
TRBJ2-4	-	-	13	TRBV12-3/TRBV12-4	TGTGCCAGCAGTTTGAAGGTGGAAAACATTCAGTACTTC	CASSLKVENIQYF
TRBJ1-2	-	TRBD1	19	TRBV7-9	TGTGCCAGCAGCGCAAGAACAAGTACCCCGGGACAGCTCTTCTATGGCTACACCTTC	CASSARTSTPGQLFYGYTF
TRBJ1-2	-	-	14	TRBV19	TGTGCCAGTAACAACCTCGCAGCGGGCTATGGCTACACCTTC	CASNNLAAGYGYTF
TRBJ2-7	-	-	13	TRBV15	TGTGCCACCAGCAGAGATCCCAGCAACGAGCAGTACTTC	CATSRDPSNEQYF
TRBJ1-2	-	-	14	TRBV11-2	TGTGCCAGCAGCTTCACGGACAGAAACTATGGCTACACCTTC	CASSFTDRNYGYTF
TRBJ1-1	-	-	15	TRBV7-8	TGTGCCAGCAGCTTAGGGTGGCAGGGGAACACTGAAGCTTTCTTT	CASSLGWQGNTEAFF
TRBJ1-5	-	-	13	TRBV7-6	TGTGCCAGCGGGCCCCGAGCGGATCAGCCCCAGCATTTT	CASGPRADQPQHF
TRBJ1-5	-	TRBD1	15	TRBV27	TGTGCCAGCAGTCCGGGACAGGGGCGCAATCAGCCCCAGCATTTT	CASSPGQGRNQPQHF
TRBJ2-6	-	TRBD1	17	TRBV9	TGTGCCAGCGAGGCGGGACAGGGTCTTCCTGGGGCCAACGTCCTGACTTTC	CASEAGQGLPGANVLTF
TRBJ1-4	-	TRBD1	14	TRBV3-1/TRBV3-2	TGTGCCAGCAACCAGGGGGCGTATAATGAAAAACTGTTTTTT	CASNQGAYNEKLFF
TRBJ1-6	-	-	12	TRBV19	TGTGCCAGTAGTATTGGGGTTTCACCCCTCCACTTT	CASSIGVSPLHF
TRBJ2-1	-	-	12	TRBV30	TGTGCCTGGAGGACACAGGGCAATGAGCAGTTCTTC	CAWRTQGNEQFF
TRBJ2-3	once	TRBD2	17	TRBV11-2	TGTGCCAGCAGCTGGACCGGGAGCGGGAGGGCTCCAGATACGCAGTATTTT	CASSWTGSGRAPDTQYF
TRBJ2-3	-	TRBD2	16	TRBV4-3	TGCGCCAGCAGCCTCGACCGGGACTACCCTACAGATACGCAGTATTTT	CASSLDRDYPTDTQYF
TRBJ1-5	few	-	14	TRBV6-2/TRBV6-3	TGTGCCAGCAGTTACGGTCACCGCAATCAGCCCCAGCATTTT	CASSYGHRNQPQHF
TRBJ2-7	-	-	15	TRBV9	TGTGCCAGCAGCGTAGAAGGGACACCTTCCTACGAGCAGTACTTC	CASSVEGTPSYEQYF
TRBJ2-5	-	-	11	TRBV28	TGTGCCAGCAGTTTGGGGCAGACCCAGTACTTC	CASSLGQTQYF
TRBJ1-1	-	-	16	TRBV28	TGTGCCAGCAGATTACACCCCAGGACCGTTATTTCTGAAGCTTTCTTT	CASRLHPRTVISEAFF
TRBJ1-1	-	-	16	TRBV28	TGTGCCAGCAGTTTGGGGATTGGAAAGGGGAACACTGAAGCTTTCTTT	CASSLGIGKGNTEAFF
TRBJ1-1	-	-	15	TRBV3-1/TRBV3-2	TGTGCCAGCAGCCCCCAGTGGGGGATGAACACTGAAGCTTTCTTT	CASSPQWGMNTEAFF
TRBJ1-2	-	TRBD1	14	TRBV5-1	TGCGCCAGCAGATCGGACAGGGTGGACTATGGCTACACCTTC	CASRSDRVDYGYTF
TRBJ1-3	-	-	15	TRBV6-5	TGTGCCAGCAGCTCCATAGGGTTCGCTGGAAACACCATATATTTT	CASSSIGFAGNTIYF
TRBJ2-1	-	TRBD1	13	TRBV11-2	TGTGCCAGCAGTAGGGACAGCTACAATGAGCAGTTCTTC	CASSRDSYNEQFF
TRBJ1-2	few	-	14	TRBV28	TGTGCCAGCATGGAGGGGGGGGCCGACTATGGCTACACCTTC	CASMEGGADYGYTF